These T cell receptor beta chains were read from a single sample in a study of blood T cell repertoires in COVID-19. Sequencing was performed with immunoSEQ multiplex PCR; in TCRdb, only in-frame clones are kept and a portion is missing. The sample includes some 250,000 clones, more than 65% of them seen just once. The sequencing input was peripheral blood. These TCRs come from a woman in her late teens or twenties with acute or convalescent COVID-19. CDR3s include the opening cysteine and the closing phenylalanine or tryptophan. Fields, in order: CDR3 length, J gene, D gene, V gene, clone size, CDR3 protein, CDR3 DNA. A D gene is named only where the DNA matches it firmly. Size tells how often a clone was seen (once, few, many) or the class of an expanded clone, and some rows leave it out.

19,TRBJ1-3,TRBD1,TRBV18,-,CASSPRHTGGRLYGNTIYF,TGTGCCAGCTCACCACGTCACACAGGGGGCCGGTTGTATGGAAACACCATATATTTT
14,TRBJ1-2,-,TRBV6-5,few,CASSSLVSNYGYTF,TGTGCCAGCAGTTCCCTAGTCTCTAACTATGGCTACACCTTC
13,TRBJ1-1,-,TRBV6-5,-,CASSLRGHTEAFF,TGTGCCAGCAGCCTCAGGGGTCACACTGAAGCTTTCTTT
12,TRBJ2-7,-,TRBV7-2,-,CASSLGGSEQYF,TGTGCCAGCAGCTTGGGGGGTAGCGAGCAGTACTTC
15,TRBJ1-1,-,TRBV21-1,few,CASSKARTGVTEAFF,TGTGCCAGCAGCAAAGCGCGGACAGGGGTCACTGAAGCTTTCTTT
16,TRBJ2-2,TRBD2,TRBV7-9,-,CASSHGLAANTGELFF,TGTGCCAGCAGCCATGGACTAGCGGCTAACACCGGGGAGCTGTTTTTT
13,TRBJ2-2,-,TRBV6-5,-,CATPDLYTGELFF,TGTGCCACCCCCGACTTGTACACCGGGGAGCTGTTTTTT
11,TRBJ2-3,-,TRBV7-9,-,CASSFLDTQYF,TGTGCCAGCAGCTTTCTTGATACGCAGTATTTT
13,TRBJ2-5,TRBD1,TRBV19,-,CASSRQGEETQYF,TGTGCCAGTAGTAGACAGGGGGAAGAGACCCAGTACTTC
17,TRBJ2-1,-,TRBV4-3,-,CASSQEDSAVRYNEQFF,TGCGCCAGCAGCCAAGAGGATTCCGCGGTACGCTACAATGAGCAGTTCTTC
12,TRBJ2-5,-,TRBV9,few,CASSGAQETQYF,TGTGCCAGCAGCGGAGCGCAAGAGACCCAGTACTTC
15,TRBJ1-2,-,TRBV3-1/TRBV3-2,-,CASSQDLAGAHGYTF,TGTGCCAGCAGCCAAGATCTGGCAGGGGCCCATGGCTACACCTTC
13,TRBJ2-1,-,TRBV9,-,CASSAAGGNEQFF,TGTGCCAGCAGCGCCGCCGGGGGAAATGAGCAGTTCTTC
14,TRBJ2-5,TRBD2,TRBV11-3,-,CASSLSGSLETQYF,TGTGCCAGCAGCCTTAGCGGGAGTCTAGAGACCCAGTACTTC
16,TRBJ1-6,-,TRBV3-1/TRBV3-2,-,CASSPYSNSYNSPLHF,TGTGCCAGCAGCCCTTACAGTAACTCCTATAATTCACCCCTCCACTTT
15,TRBJ1-1,-,TRBV6-5,-,CATLPGQKGNTEAFF,TGTGCCACCCTACCAGGACAGAAGGGAAACACTGAAGCTTTCTTT
11,TRBJ1-2,-,TRBV3-1/TRBV3-2,-,CASSRRGGYTF,TGTGCCAGCAGCCGGCGGGGCGGCTACACCTTC
16,TRBJ2-2,TRBD1,TRBV6-2/TRBV6-3,-,CASSKTGALNTGELFF,TGTGCCAGCAGTAAGACAGGGGCCTTGAACACCGGGGAGCTGTTTTTT
14,TRBJ2-7,TRBD1,TRBV7-6,once,CASSSGTGMVEQYF,TGTGCCAGCAGCTCCGGGACAGGGATGGTCGAGCAGTACTTC
15,TRBJ2-1,-,TRBV7-6,-,CASSLIGSSYNEQFF,TGTGCCAGCAGCTTAATCGGGAGCTCCTACAATGAGCAGTTCTTC
16,TRBJ1-3,-,TRBV18,once,CASSPLVSGSGNTIYF,TGTGCCAGCTCACCCCTTGTATCGGGCTCTGGAAACACCATATATTTT
16,TRBJ1-2,-,TRBV3-1/TRBV3-2,-,CASSPNTGRQIYGYTF,TGTGCCAGCAGCCCGAATACTGGGAGGCAAATCTATGGCTACACCTTC
15,TRBJ2-7,TRBD2,TRBV28,-,CASSIRTSGRLEQYF,TGTGCCAGCAGTATACGGACTAGCGGGAGACTCGAGCAGTACTTC
16,TRBJ2-3,TRBD2,TRBV9,-,CASSVRASGSADTQYF,TGTGCCAGCAGCGTCAGGGCTAGCGGGAGCGCAGATACGCAGTATTTT
15,TRBJ2-5,TRBD2,TRBV29-1,-,CSVGLTSGIQETQYF,TGCAGCGTTGGGTTAACTAGCGGCATTCAAGAGACCCAGTACTTC
15,TRBJ2-7,-,TRBV4-3,-,CASSQDGTSSYEQYF,TGCGCCAGCAGCCAAGACGGGACATCCTCCTACGAGCAGTACTTC
15,TRBJ2-1,-,TRBV4-3,-,CASSQEGLAFYEQFF,TGCGCCAGCAGCCAAGAAGGCCTAGCATTCTATGAGCAGTTCTTC
16,TRBJ2-1,-,TRBV5-1,-,CASSLFVRASYNEQFF,TGCGCCAGCAGCTTGTTCGTGCGGGCCTCCTACAATGAGCAGTTCTTC
15,TRBJ2-7,TRBD2,TRBV3-1/TRBV3-2,-,CASSQGPGRAYEQYF,TGTGCCAGCAGCCAAGGGCCCGGGAGGGCCTACGAGCAGTACTTC
14,TRBJ1-3,-,TRBV28,-,CASSLRRGSDTIYF,TGTGCCAGCAGTTTAAGGCGGGGATCGGACACCATATATTTT
15,TRBJ2-7,TRBD2,TRBV6-5,-,CASSSEGLAGYEQYF,TGTGCCAGCAGTTCCGAGGGACTAGCGGGATACGAGCAGTACTTC
12,TRBJ2-5,-,TRBV5-1,once,CASSLTEETQYF,TGCGCCAGCAGCTTGACTGAGGAGACCCAGTACTTC
13,TRBJ1-2,-,TRBV7-2,once,CASSNRDTYGYTF,TGTGCCAGCAGCAACCGGGACACCTATGGCTACACCTTC